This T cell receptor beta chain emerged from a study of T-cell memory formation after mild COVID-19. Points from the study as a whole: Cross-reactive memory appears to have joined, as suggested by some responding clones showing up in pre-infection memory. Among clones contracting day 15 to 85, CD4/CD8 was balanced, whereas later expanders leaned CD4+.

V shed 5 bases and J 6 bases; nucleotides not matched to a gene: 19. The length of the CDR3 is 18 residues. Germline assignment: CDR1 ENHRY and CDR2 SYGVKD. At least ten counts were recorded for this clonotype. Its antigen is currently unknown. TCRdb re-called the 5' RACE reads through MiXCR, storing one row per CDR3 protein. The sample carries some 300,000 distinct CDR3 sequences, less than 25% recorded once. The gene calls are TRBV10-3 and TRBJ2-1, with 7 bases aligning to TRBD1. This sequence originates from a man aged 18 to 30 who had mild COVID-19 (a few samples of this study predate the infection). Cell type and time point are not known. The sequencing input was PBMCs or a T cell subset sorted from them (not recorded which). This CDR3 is CAISTHFRGTAGPNEQFF. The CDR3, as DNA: TGTGCCATCAGTACACATTTCCGTGGGACAGCAGGCCCCAATGAGCAGTTCTTC.